The T cell receptor (beta chain) under discussion was sequenced for a study of cytotoxic CD8 clonotypes in ibrutinib-treated CLL. Study summary: Responses: approximately 24 partial, 2 complete; after median approximately six years, about 15 stayed remitted, roughly 12 progressed.

The germline V gene encodes CDR1 LGHNA and CDR2 YNFKEQ. The CDR3 consists of 15 residues. With 0 bases clipped from V and 4 bases from J, the junction kept 4 bases outside the gene matches. Method: immunoSEQ multiplex PCR; TCRdb's copy keeps in-frame clones and lacks some. Among approximately 84,000 clones listed, about 86% were seen once. As to this clone: No antigen is known for it.

The study's findings and limits: Among the clonotypes, public ones were uncommon and contracted or held stable on treatment. Patients with sustained remission and those progressing were sampled at differing times.

The sequencing used PBMCs, collected before ibrutinib treatment. The TCR was taken from a human donor with chronic lymphocytic leukemia. The rearrangement links TRBV4-2 to TRBJ2-7, with 9 nucleotides matching TRBD1. The CDR3 DNA follows: TGTGCCAGCAGCCAAGAGGGACAGGGAGCGTACGAGCAGTACTTC. This codes for CASSQEGQGAYEQYF.